These 17 T cell receptor beta chains share one sample of origin, sequenced in a study of T cells in Graves' hyperthyroidism and ophthalmopathy. TCR beta CDR3 sequences were amplified from RNA transcripts. In the first-round RT-PCR of the TCR CDR3, the HTBI primer set was used. TCRdb itself ran the multiplex PCR reads through MiXCR, one entry per CDR3 protein. Among 540,000 or so distinct CDR3 sequences listed, roughly 46% were seen once. Sequencing was performed on peripheral blood or thyroid tissue (not recorded which). The receptor set was obtained from an adult woman with Graves' disease, either hyperthyroidism or ophthalmopathy (not recorded which).

V and J are TRBV19 and TRBJ1-5, with D unclear. V dropped 1 base and J dropped 0 bases, with 7 bases sitting between them. The CDR3 contains 15 residues. The V gene's germline CDR1 is LNHDA and CDR2 SQIVND (reference sequence). CDR3 nucleotides: TGTGCCAGTAGTATAGCTCTCTATAGCAATCAGCCCCAGCATTTT. It codes for CASSIALYSNQPQHF.

V gene TRBV20-1 combines with J gene TRBJ2-7; 11 bases align to TRBD2. The assigned J gene may be wrong: the sequence end matches TRBJ2-5 better. The CDR3 loop spans 16 amino acids. CDR1 is DFQATT and CDR2 is SNEGSKA in the germline V gene (reference sequence). CDR3 bases: TGCAGTGCTAGAGACCTTACTAGCGGGAGCTTGGAGACCCAGTACTTC. This encodes CSARDLTSGSLETQYF.

The chain uses TRBV7-9 and TRBJ1-1; D is unresolved. This CDR3 spans 15 amino acids. The germline V and J ends were trimmed by 5 bases and 11 bases, with 24 bases remaining between them. CDR1 is SEHNR and CDR2 is FQNEAQ in the germline V gene (reference sequence). The CDR3 is CASSPPPPATPIAFF. DNA for the CDR3: TGTGCCAGCAGCCCCCCACCCCCCGCAACCCCGATCGCTTTCTTT.

This clonotype was observed once. This chain links TRBV29-1 with TRBJ2-7; D possibly corresponds to TRBD2 (5 bases). This CDR3 contains 14 residues. In germline, CDR1 is SQVTM, CDR2 ANQGSEA. The CDR3 nucleotides read TGCAGTGCTAGAGGCAGGACTCGGACCTACGAGCAGTACTTC. Amino acids: CSARGRTRTYEQYF.

This clonotype was seen repeatedly, ten times or more. V gene TRBV4-1 combines with J gene TRBJ2-7; 12 nucleotides match TRBD1. Germline-derived CDR1 and CDR2 are MGHRA and YSYEKL. V lost 2 bases, J lost 5 bases, and 7 bases stayed unmatched. The length of the CDR3 is 16 residues. CDR3 nucleotide sequence: TGCGCCAGCAGCCAATTGTGGGGACAGGGGGCCAACGAGCAGTACTTC. This sequence encodes CASSQLWGQGANEQYF.

As for this clonotype: Germline and junction disagree at one end, which may indicate a read error. The chain uses TRBV11-2 and TRBJ2-7, with D perhaps matching TRBD2 (6 bases). Germline lookup yields CDR1 SGHAT and CDR2 FQNNGV. The CDR3 is 13 residues long. CDR3 sequence (DNA): TGCAGCGTTGAGCGTCGGGAGACGAACGAGCAGTACTTC. Encoded protein: CSVERRETNEQYF. The variable domain in full, completed from reference TRBV11-2 and TRBJ2-7, reads EAGVAQSPRYKIIEKRQSVAFWCNPISGHATLYWYQQILGQGPKLLIQFQNNGVVDDSQLPKDRFSAERLKGVDSTLKIQPAKLEDSAVYLCSVERRETNEQYFGPGTRLTVT.

This clonotype was seen repeatedly, ten times or more. The chain has TRBV9 and TRBJ2-7, with TRBD2 matching 8 bases. CDR1 and CDR2 from the germline V gene are SGDLS and YYNGEE. The CDR3 has 16 residues. V shed 4 bases and J 0 bases; nucleotides not matched to a gene: 9. The chain's CDR3 is CASSPGLAGLSYEQYF. The CDR3 nucleotides read TGTGCCAGCAGCCCGGGGCTAGCGGGCCTCTCCTACGAGCAGTACTTC. The entire variable domain, with the rest obtained from reference TRBV9 and TRBJ2-7, is as follows: DSGVTQTPKHLITATGQRVTLRCSPRSGDLSVYWYQQSLDQGLQFLIQYYNGEERAKGNILERFSAQQFPDLHSELNLSSLELGDSALYFCASSPGLAGLSYEQYFGPGTRLTVT.

V gene TRBV7-9 combines with J gene TRBJ1-2; 8 bases are a match to TRBD1. V gave up 6 bases and J gave up 8 bases; unmatched junction bases: 11. Germline-derived CDR1 and CDR2 are SEHNR and FQNEAQ (reference sequence). This CDR3 has 14 residues. CDR3 loop: CASSTGTGSRGYTF. CDR3 in DNA: TGTGCCAGCAGTACTGGGACAGGCTCGAGAGGCTACACCTTC.

CDR3 amino acids: CASRISGTGVGYTF. CDR3 nucleotides: TGTGCCAGCCGAATATCCGGGACAGGGGTTGGCTACACCTTC. V and J are TRBV25-1 and TRBJ1-2; 10 nucleotides match TRBD1. The V and J ends lost 8 bases and 7 bases, in that order; junction bases with no gene match: 10. Germline V gives CDR1 MGHDK, CDR2 SYGVNS. The CDR3 spans 14 residues.

This clonotype was counted only a few times. The chain combines TRBV20-1 with TRBJ1-2; TRBD1 matches 7 bases. The V gene end was trimmed by 3 bases and the J gene end by 8 bases; junction bases not matched to a gene: 9. The CDR3 consists of 13 residues. Germline V gene sequence: CDR1 DFQATT, CDR2 SNEGSKA (reference sequence). The CDR3 loop reads CSASPDRVWGYTF. The CDR3 coding sequence is TGCAGTGCTAGCCCCGACAGGGTTTGGGGCTACACCTTC.

CDR3 protein: CATRERQGGSSPLHF. The CDR3 DNA reads as TGTGCCACCCGAGAAAGGCAGGGCGGTTCTTCACCCCTCCACTTT. This chain uses TRBV12-3 or TRBV12-4 with TRBJ1-6, with TRBD1 as a possible D gene (5 bases). The CDR3 covers 15 residues. Trimming shortened V by 10 bases and J by 9 bases, and 22 bases separated the two germline ends.

This clonotype occurred many times. CDR3: CASRRTSGRGETQYF. CDR3 DNA: TGCGCCAGCCGACGGACTAGCGGGAGAGGAGAGACCCAGTACTTC. The chain joins TRBV5-1 to TRBJ2-5; 13 nucleotides agree with TRBD2. The CDR3 contains 15 residues. J lost 4 bases, V lost 7 bases, and 7 bases had no gene match. From germline, CDR1 is SGHRS and CDR2 YFSETQ.

There are many counts of this clonotype. This CDR3 is CASSLSGSNYEQYF. Here the CDR3 DNA reads TGTGCCAGCAGCTTATCGGGGTCTAACTACGAGCAGTACTTC. The rearrangement uses TRBV7-8 and TRBJ2-7; D perhaps matches TRBD2 (5 bases). CDR1 and CDR2 (germline): SGHVS, FQNEAQ. V lost 2 bases, J lost 3 bases, and 11 bases lay in between. The CDR3 runs 14 residues. Filled out from reference TRBV7-8 and TRBJ2-7, the complete variable domain reads GAGVSQSPRYKVAKRGQDVALRCDPISGHVSLFWYQQALGQGPEFLTYFQNEAQLDKSGLPSDRFFAERPEGSVSTLKIQRTQQEDSAVYLCASSLSGSNYEQYFGPGTRLTVT.

This clonotype was observed at least ten times. The chain joins TRBV28 to TRBJ2-6; D might be TRBD1 or TRBD2, each matching 5 bases. This CDR3 has 17 amino acids. Germline CDR1 reads MDHEN; CDR2 reads SYDVKM. Trimming removed 8 bases from V and 0 bases from J, with 17 bases in between. The CDR3 spells CASGFRGQLSGANVLTF. The CDR3, as DNA: TGTGCCAGCGGATTTCGGGGCCAACTCTCTGGGGCCAACGTCCTGACTTTC.

The gene calls are TRBV6-1 and TRBJ1-2; D unresolved. Germline V gives CDR1 MNHNS, CDR2 SASEGT. Trimming cost V 7 bases and J 5 bases, with 11 bases left between them. CDR3 length equals 12 residues. CDR3: CASIEGGYGYTF. The CDR3 nucleotides read TGTGCCAGCATCGAGGGAGGATATGGCTACACCTTC.

This clonotype was seen repeatedly, ten times or more. This sequence joins TRBV9 and TRBJ1-5; D is unresolved. This CDR3 spans 15 amino acids. CDR1 and CDR2 from the germline V gene are SGDLS and YYNGEE. The CDR3 sequence is CASSAELHSNQPQHF. The CDR3 DNA reads as TGTGCTAGTAGCGCAGAGTTACATAGCAATCAGCCCCAGCATTTT.

The J gene is TRBJ2-1, the V gene TRBV11-2; weak D call: TRBD1 (6 bases). The germline CDR1 and CDR2 sequences are SGHAT and FQNNGV. The CDR3 has 15 amino acids. Trimming pared 0 bases from V and 2 bases from J, leaving 8 bases between. CDR3 DNA sequence: TGTGCCAGCAGCTTAGAGGACAGTCCCTACAATGAGCAGTTCTTC. Protein product: CASSLEDSPYNEQFF.